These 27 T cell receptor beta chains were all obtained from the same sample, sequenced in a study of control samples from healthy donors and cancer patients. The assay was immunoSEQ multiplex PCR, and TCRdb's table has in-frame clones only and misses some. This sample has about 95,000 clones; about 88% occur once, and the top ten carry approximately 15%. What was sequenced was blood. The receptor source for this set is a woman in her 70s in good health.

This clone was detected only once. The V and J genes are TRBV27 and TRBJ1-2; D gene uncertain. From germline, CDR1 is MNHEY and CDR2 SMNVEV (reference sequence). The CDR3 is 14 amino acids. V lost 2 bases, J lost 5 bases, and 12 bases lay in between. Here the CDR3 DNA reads TGTGCCAGCAGTTTAGAGGGTAGGAAATATGGCTACACCTTC. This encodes CASSLEGRKYGYTF.

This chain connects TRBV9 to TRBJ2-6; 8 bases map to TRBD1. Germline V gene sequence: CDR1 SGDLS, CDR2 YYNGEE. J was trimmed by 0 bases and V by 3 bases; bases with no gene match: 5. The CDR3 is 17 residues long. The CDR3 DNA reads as TGTGCCAGCAGCGCCGGACAGGGCCGCTCTGGGGCCAACGTCCTGACTTTC. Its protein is CASSAGQGRSGANVLTF.

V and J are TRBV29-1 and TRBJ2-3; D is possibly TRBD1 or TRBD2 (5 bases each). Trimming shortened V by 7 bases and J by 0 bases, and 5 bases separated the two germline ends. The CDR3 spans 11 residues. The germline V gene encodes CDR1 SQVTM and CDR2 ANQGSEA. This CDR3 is CSGGSTDTQYF. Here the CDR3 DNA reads TGCAGCGGGGGGAGCACAGATACGCAGTATTTT.

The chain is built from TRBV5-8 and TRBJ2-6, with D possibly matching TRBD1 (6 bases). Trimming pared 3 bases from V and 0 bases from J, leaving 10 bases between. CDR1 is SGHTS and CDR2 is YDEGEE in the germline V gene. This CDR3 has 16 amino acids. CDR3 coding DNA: TGTGCCAGCAGCTCCGGACAGCACTCTGGGGCCAACGTCCTGACTTTC. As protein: CASSSGQHSGANVLTF.

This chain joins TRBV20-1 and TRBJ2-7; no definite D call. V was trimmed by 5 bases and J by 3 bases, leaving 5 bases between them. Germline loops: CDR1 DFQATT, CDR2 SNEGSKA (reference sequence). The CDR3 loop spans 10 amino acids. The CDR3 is CSALIYEQYF. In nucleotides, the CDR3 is TGCAGTGCTCTGATCTACGAGCAGTACTTC.

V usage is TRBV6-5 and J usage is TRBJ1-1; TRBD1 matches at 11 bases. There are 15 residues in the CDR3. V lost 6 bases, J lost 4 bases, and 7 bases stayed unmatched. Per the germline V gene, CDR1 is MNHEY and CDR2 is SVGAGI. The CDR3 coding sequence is TGTGCCAGCAGAACTACCGGGACAGGGGGCACTGAAGCTTTCTTT. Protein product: CASRTTGTGGTEAFF.

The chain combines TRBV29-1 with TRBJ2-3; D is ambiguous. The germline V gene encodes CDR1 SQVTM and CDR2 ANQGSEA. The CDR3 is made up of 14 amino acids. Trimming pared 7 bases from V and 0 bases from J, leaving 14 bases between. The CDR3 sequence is CSASPGRSTDTQYF. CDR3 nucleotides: TGCAGCGCTTCGCCCGGCCGTAGCACAGATACGCAGTATTTT.

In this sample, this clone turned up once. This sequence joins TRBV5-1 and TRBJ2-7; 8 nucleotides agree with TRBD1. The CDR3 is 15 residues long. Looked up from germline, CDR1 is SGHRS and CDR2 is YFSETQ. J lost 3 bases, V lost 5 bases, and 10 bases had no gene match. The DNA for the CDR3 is TGCGCCAGCAGTCCAACCTCCGGACAGGGCTACGAGCAGTACTTC. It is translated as CASSPTSGQGYEQYF.

The DNA of the CDR3 is TGTGCCAGCAGCGCGCGACAGGGGACCCCTACCTTC. Its protein product is CASSARQGTPTF. The gene calls are TRBV5-4 and TRBJ1-2; 8 bases map to TRBD1. Trimming removed 4 bases from V and 14 bases from J; junction bases left unmatched: 10. The CDR3 sequence is 12 residues long. Germline V gene sequence: CDR1 SGHNT, CDR2 YYREEE (reference sequence).

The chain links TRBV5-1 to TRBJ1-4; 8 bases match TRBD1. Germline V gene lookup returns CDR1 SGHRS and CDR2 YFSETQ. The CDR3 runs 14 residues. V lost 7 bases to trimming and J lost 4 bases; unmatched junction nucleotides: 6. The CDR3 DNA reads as TGCGCCAGCGGCACAGGGGGGAGTAATGAAAAACTGTTTTTT. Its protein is CASGTGGSNEKLFF.

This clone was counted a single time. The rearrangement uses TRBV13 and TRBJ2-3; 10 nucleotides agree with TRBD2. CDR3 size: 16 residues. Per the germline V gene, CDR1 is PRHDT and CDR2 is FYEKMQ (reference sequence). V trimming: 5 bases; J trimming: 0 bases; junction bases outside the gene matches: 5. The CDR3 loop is CASSPGTSVSTDTQYF. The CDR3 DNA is TGTGCCAGCAGCCCCGGGACTAGCGTTAGCACAGATACGCAGTATTTT.

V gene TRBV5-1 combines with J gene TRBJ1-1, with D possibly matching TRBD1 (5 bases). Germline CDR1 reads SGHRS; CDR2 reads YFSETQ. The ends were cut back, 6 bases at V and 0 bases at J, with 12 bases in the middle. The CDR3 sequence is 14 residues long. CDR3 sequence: CASKQEGMNTEAFF. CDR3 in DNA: TGCGCCAGCAAACAGGAGGGTATGAACACTGAAGCTTTCTTT.

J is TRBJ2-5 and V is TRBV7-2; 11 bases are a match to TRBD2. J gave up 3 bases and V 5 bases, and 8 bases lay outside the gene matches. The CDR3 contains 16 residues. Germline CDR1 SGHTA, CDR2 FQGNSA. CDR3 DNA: TGTGCCAGCAGCATATCTAGCGGGGGGACGAAAGAGACCCAGTACTTC. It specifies CASSISSGGTKETQYF.

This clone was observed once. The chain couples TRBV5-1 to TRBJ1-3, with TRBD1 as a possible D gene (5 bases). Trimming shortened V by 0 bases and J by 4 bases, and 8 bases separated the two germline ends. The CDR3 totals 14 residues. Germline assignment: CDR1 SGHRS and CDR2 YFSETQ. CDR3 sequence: CASSLAREGNTIYF. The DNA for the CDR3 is TGCGCCAGCAGCTTGGCCAGGGAAGGAAACACCATATATTTT.

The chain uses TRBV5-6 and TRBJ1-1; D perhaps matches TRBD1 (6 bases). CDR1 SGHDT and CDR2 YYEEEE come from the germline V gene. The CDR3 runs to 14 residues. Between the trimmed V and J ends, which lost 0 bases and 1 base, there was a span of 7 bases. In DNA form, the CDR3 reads TGTGCCAGCAGCTTGGAGGGGGGGAACACTGAAGCTTTCTTT. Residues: CASSLEGGNTEAFF.

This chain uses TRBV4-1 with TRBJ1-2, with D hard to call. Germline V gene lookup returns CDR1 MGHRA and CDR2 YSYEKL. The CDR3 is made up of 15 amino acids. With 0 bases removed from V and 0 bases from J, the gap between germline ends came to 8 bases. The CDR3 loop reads CASSQESTANYGYTF. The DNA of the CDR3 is TGCGCCAGCAGCCAAGAATCGACTGCTAACTATGGCTACACCTTC.

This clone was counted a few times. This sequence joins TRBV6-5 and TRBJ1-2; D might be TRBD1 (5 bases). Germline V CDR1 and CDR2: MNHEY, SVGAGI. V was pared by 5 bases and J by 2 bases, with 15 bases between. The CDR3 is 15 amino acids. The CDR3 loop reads CASSPHRNENYGYTF. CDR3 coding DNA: TGTGCCAGCAGTCCACACAGGAACGAGAACTATGGCTACACCTTC.

The CDR3 protein is CASRLRGGDTQYF. Written as DNA, the CDR3 is TGCGCCAGCAGGCTTCGGGGTGGAGATACGCAGTATTTT. J is TRBJ2-3 and V is TRBV10-2, with D possibly TRBD2 on 5 matching bases. The CDR3 is 13 residues long. Per the germline V gene, CDR1 is WSHSY and CDR2 is SAAADI. V shed 6 bases and J shed 5 bases, with 12 bases lying between them.

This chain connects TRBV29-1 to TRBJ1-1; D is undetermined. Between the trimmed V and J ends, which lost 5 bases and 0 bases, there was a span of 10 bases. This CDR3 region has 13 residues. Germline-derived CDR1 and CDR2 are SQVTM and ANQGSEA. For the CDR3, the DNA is TGCAGCGTTTACAGCTGGGTGAACACTGAAGCTTTCTTT. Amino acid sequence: CSVYSWVNTEAFF.

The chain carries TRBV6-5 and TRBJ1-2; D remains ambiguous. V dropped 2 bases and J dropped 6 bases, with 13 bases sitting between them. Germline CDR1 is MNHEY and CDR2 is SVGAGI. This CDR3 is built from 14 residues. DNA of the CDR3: TGTGCCAGCAGTTACCGCCTGGCGGGGAATGGCTACACCTTC. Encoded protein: CASSYRLAGNGYTF.

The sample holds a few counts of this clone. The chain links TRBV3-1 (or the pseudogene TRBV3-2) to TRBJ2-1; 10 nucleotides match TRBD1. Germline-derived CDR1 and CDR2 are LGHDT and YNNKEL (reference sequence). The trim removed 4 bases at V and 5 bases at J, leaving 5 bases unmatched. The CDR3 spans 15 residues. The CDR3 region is CASSPTGGLNNEQFF. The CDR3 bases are TGTGCCAGCAGCCCGACAGGGGGCTTGAACAATGAGCAGTTCTTC.

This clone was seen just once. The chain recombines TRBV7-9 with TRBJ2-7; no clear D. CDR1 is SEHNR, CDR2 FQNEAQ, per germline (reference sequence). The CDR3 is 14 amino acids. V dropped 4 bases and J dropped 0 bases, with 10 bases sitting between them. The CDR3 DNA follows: TGTGCCAGCAGCTCCTTCATTACCTCCTACGAGCAGTACTTC. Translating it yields CASSSFITSYEQYF.

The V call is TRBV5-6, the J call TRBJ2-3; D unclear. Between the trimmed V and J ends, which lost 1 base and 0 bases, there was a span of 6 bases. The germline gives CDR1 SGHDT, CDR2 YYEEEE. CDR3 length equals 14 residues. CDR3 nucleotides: TGTGCCAGCAGCTTGTTAACTAGCACAGATACGCAGTATTTT. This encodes CASSLLTSTDTQYF.

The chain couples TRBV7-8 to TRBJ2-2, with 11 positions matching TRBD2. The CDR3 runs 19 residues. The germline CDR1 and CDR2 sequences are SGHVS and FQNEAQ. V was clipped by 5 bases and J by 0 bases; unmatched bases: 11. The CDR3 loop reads CASSPPRVAGGPNTGELFF. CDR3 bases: TGTGCCAGCAGCCCTCCCCGGGTAGCGGGGGGGCCGAACACCGGGGAGCTGTTTTTT.

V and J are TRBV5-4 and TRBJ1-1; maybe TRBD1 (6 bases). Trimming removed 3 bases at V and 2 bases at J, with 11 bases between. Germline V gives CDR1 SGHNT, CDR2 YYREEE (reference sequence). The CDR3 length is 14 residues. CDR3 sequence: CASSSTGDNTEAFF. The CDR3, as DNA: TGTGCCAGCAGCTCGACAGGTGACAACACTGAAGCTTTCTTT. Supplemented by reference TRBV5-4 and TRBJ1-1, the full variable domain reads ETGVTQSPTHLIKTRGQQVTLRCSSQSGHNTVSWYQQALGQGPQFIFQYYREEENGRGNFPPRFSGLQFPNYSSELNVNALELDDSALYLCASSSTGDNTEAFFGQGTRLTVV.

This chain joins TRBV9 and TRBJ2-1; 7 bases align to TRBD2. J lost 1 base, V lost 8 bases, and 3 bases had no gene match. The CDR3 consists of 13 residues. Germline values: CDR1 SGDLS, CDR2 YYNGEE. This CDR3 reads CASDSGSYNEQFF. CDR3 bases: TGTGCCAGTGATAGCGGGTCCTACAATGAGCAGTTCTTC.

The CDR3 bases are TGTGCCATCAGTGTGTATGCGGAAGAGACCCAGTACTTC. Encoded protein: CAISVYAEETQYF. The gene calls are TRBV10-3 and TRBJ2-5; D is uncertain. CDR3 length equals 13 residues. Germline V CDR1 and CDR2: ENHRY, SYGVKD. Trimming cost V 4 bases and J 3 bases, with 9 bases left between them.